The T cell receptor (beta chain) under discussion was sequenced for a study of post-analysis software for immune sequencing data. Study-level background: In terms of disease course, relapsing-remitting, secondary progressive and progressive-relapsing multiple sclerosis were included. Study-wide points: Those with multiple sclerosis, the patient group, showed significantly lower normalized Chao1 diversity than controls. With TRBV5-6, TRBV5-1 and TRBV20-1 included, about five TRBV segments were more frequent in patients than in controls.

Comment on this clonotype: What it binds is not known.

Unique molecular identifiers featured in each of the TCR beta cDNA libraries. When 1 to 10 million T cells were used, they gave some 540,000 cDNA molecules. From the PCR reads, TCRdb called clonotypes with MiXCR, one entry per CDR3 protein. The sample holds hundreds of thousands of distinct CDR3 sequences, nearly 45% seen once. V gave up 4 bases and J gave up 10 bases, with 18 bases separating them. CDR3 length equals 15 residues. Germline lookup yields CDR1 SGHRS and CDR2 YFSETQ. This TCR was sampled from a girl between 5 and 17 years old with multiple sclerosis. The source material was blood. The J gene is TRBJ1-6, the V gene TRBV5-1; D possibly corresponds to TRBD1 (5 bases). The CDR3 sequence: CASSGDVGNGSPLHF. The CDR3 DNA is TGCGCCAGCAGCGGGGACGTGGGGAATGGATCACCCCTCCACTTT.